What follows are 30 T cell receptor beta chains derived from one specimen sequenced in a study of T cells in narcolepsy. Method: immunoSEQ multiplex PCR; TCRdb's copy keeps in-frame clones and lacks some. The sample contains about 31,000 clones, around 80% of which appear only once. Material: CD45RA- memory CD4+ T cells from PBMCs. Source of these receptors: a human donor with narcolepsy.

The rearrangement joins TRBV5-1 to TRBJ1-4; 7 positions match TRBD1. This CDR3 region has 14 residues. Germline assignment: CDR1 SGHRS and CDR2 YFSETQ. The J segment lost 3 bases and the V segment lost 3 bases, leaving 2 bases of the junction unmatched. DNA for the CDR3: TGCGCCAGCAGCTCGCAGGGGGCTAATGAAAAACTGTTTTTT. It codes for CASSSQGANEKLFF.

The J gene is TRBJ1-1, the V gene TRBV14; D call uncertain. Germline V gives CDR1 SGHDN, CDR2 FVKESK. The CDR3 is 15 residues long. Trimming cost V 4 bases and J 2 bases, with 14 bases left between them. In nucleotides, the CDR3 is TGTGCCAGCAGCCCCCTCCGGGCCCTCAACACTGAAGCTTTCTTT. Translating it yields CASSPLRALNTEAFF.

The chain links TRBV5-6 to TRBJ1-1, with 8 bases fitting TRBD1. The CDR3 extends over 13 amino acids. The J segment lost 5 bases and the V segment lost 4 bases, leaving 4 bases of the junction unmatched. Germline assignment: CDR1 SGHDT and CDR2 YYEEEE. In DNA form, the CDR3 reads TGTGCCAGCAGCCTGACAGGGGTAACTGAAGCTTTCTTT. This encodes CASSLTGVTEAFF. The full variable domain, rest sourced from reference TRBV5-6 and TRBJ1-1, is DAGVTQSPTHLIKTRGQQVTLRCSPKSGHDTVSWYQQALGQGPQFIFQYYEEEERQRGNFPDRFSGHQFPNYSSELNVNALLLGDSALYLCASSLTGVTEAFFGQGTRLTVV.

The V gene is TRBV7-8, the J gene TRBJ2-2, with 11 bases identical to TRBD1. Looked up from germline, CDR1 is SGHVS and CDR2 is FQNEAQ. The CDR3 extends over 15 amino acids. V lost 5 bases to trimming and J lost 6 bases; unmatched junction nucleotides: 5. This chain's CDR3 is CASSEDRGRAGELFF. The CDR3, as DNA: TGTGCCAGCAGCGAGGACAGGGGGCGCGCCGGGGAGCTGTTTTTT.

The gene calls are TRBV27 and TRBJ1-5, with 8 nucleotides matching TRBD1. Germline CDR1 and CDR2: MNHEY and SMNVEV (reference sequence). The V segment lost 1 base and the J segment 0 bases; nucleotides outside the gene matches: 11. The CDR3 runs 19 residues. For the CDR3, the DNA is TGTGCCAGCAGTTTATTTCCCCCGGACAGGGCTTATAGCAATCAGCCCCAGCATTTT. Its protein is CASSLFPPDRAYSNQPQHF.

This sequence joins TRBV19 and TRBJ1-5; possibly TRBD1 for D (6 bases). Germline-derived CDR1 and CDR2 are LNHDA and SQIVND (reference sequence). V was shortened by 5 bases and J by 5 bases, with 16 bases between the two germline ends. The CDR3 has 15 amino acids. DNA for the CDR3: TGTGCCAGTAGTCCAAACAGGGTTAAGGATCAGCCCCAGCATTTT. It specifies CASSPNRVKDQPQHF.

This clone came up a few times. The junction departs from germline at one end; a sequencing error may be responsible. CDR3 region: CASRDTEAFF. The CDR3 DNA reads as TGTGCCAGCCGGGACACCGAAGCTTTCTTT. The chain joins TRBV28 to TRBJ1-1, with D possibly being TRBD1 (6 bases). CDR1 is MDHEN and CDR2 is SYDVKM in the germline V gene. The CDR3 totals 10 residues.

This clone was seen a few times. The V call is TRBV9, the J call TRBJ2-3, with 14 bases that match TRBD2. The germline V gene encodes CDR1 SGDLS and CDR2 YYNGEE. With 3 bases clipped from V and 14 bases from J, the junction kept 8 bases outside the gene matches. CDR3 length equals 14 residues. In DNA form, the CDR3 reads TGTGCCAGCAGCGCTGGGACTAGCGGGAGCGTAGCGTATTTT. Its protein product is CASSAGTSGSVAYF.

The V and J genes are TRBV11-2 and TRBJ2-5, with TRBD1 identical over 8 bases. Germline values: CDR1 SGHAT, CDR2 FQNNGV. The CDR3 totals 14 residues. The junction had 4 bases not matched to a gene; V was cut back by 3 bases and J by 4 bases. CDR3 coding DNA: TGTGCCAGCAGCTTGACAGGGGTAGGAGAGACCCAGTACTTC. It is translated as CASSLTGVGETQYF.

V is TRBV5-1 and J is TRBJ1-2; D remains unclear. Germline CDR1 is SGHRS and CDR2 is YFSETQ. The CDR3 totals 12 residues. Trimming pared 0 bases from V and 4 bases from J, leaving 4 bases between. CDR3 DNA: TGCGCCAGCAGCTTGGCGGGCTATGGCTACACCTTC. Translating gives CASSLAGYGYTF.

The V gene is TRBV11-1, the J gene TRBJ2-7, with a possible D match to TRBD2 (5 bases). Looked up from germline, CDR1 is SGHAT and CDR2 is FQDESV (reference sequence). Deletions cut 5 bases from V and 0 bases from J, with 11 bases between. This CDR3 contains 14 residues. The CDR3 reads CASSPWRSSYEQYF. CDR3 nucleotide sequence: TGTGCCAGCAGCCCTTGGAGGAGCTCCTACGAGCAGTACTTC.

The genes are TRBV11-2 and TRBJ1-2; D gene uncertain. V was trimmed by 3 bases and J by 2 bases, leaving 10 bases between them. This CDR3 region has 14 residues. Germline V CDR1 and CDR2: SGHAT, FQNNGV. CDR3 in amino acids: CASSFSGRNYGYTF. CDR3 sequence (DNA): TGTGCCAGCAGCTTCTCGGGCAGGAACTATGGCTACACCTTC.

The CDR3 DNA follows: TGTGCCAGCAGCGTAGAAGGGATCAGCACAGATACGCAGTATTTT. It translates to CASSVEGISTDTQYF. The chain carries TRBV9 and TRBJ2-3, with D unclear. The CDR3 consists of 15 residues. Germline CDR1 reads SGDLS; CDR2 reads YYNGEE. V was shortened by 0 bases and J by 0 bases, with 8 bases between the two germline ends. Supplemented by reference TRBV9 and TRBJ2-3, the full variable domain reads DSGVTQTPKHLITATGQRVTLRCSPRSGDLSVYWYQQSLDQGLQFLIQYYNGEERAKGNILERFSAQQFPDLHSELNLSSLELGDSALYFCASSVEGISTDTQYFGPGTRLTVL.

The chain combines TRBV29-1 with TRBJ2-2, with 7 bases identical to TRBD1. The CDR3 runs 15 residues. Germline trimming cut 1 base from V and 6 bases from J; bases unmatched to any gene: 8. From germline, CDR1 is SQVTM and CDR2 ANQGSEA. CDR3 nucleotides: TGCAGCGTTGAAGTTCTGGACAGGCGATCCGGGGAGCTGTTTTTT. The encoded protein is CSVEVLDRRSGELFF.

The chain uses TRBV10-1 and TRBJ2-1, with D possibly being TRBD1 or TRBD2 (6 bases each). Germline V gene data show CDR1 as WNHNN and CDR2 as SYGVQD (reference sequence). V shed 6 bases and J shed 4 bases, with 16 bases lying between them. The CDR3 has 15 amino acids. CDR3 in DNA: TGCGCCAGCAGCCCCTCCGGGGGCGGGTACAATGAGCAGTTCTTC. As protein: CASSPSGGGYNEQFF.

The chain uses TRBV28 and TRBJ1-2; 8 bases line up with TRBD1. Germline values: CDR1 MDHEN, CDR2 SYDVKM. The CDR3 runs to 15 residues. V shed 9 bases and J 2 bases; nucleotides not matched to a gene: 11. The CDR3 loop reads CASRTGGQDNYGYTF. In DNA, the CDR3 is TGTGCCAGTAGGACTGGGGGACAGGACAACTATGGCTACACCTTC.

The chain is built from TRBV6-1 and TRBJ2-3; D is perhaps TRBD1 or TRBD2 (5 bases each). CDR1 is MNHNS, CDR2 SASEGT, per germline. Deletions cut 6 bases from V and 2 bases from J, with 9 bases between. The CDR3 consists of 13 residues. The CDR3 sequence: CASRWDHTDTQYF. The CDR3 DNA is TGTGCCAGCAGGTGGGACCACACAGATACGCAGTATTTT.

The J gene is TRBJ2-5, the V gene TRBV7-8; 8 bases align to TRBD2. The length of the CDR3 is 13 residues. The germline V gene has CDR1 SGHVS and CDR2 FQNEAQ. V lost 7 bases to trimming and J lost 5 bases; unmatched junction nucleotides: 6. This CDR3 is CASNGLAWETQYF. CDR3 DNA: TGTGCCAGCAACGGACTAGCTTGGGAGACCCAGTACTTC.

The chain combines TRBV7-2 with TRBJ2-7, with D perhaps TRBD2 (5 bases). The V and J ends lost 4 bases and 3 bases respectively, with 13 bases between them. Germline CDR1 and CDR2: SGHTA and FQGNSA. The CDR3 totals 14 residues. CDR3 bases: TGTGCCAGCAGCTCCGAACAAGGGAGCTACGAGCAGTACTTC. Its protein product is CASSSEQGSYEQYF.

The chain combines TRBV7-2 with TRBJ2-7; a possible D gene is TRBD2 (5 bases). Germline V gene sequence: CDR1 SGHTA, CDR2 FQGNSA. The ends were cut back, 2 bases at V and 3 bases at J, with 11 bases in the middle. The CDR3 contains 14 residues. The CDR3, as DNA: TGTGCCAGCAGCTTACAAGGGAGTAACTACGAGCAGTACTTC. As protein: CASSLQGSNYEQYF. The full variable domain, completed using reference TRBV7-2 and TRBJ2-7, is GAGVSQSPSNKVTEKGKDVELRCDPISGHTALYWYRQSLGQGLEFLIYFQGNSAPDKSGLPSDRFSAERTGGSVSTLTIQRTQQEDSAVYLCASSLQGSNYEQYFGPGTRLTVT.

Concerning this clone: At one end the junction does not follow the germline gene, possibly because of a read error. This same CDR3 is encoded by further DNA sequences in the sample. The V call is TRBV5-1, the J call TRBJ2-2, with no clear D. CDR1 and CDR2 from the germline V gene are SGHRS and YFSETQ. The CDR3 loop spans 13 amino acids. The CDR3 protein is CASSIGDTGELFF. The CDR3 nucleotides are TGCGCTAGCAGCATTGGGGACACCGGGGAGCTGTTTTTT.

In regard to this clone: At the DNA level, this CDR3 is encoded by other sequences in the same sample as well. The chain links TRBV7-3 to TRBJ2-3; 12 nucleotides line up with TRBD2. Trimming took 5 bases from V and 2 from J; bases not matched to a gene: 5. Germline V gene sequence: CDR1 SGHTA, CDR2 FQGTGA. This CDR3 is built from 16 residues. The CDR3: CASSPGLAGHTDTQYF. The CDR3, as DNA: TGTGCCAGCAGCCCCGGACTAGCGGGGCACACAGATACGCAGTATTTT.

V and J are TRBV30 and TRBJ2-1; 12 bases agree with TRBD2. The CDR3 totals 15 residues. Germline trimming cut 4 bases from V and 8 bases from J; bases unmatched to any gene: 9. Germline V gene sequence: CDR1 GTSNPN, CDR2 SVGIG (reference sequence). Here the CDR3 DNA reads TGTGCCTGGACTAAGGGACTAGCGGGCGGGGATGAGCAGTTCTTC. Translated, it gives CAWTKGLAGGDEQFF.

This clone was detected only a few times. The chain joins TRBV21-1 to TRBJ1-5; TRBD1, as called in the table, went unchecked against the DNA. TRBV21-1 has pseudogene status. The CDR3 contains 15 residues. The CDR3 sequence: CASSRRQGCNQPQHF. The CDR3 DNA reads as TGTGCCAGCAGCCGCCGACAGGGATGCAATCAGCCCCAGCATTTT.

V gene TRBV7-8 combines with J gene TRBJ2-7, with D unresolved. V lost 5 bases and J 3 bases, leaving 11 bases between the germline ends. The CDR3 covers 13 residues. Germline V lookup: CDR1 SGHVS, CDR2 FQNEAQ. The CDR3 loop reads CASSLSRDYEQYF. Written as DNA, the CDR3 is TGTGCCAGCAGCCTCTCTAGGGACTACGAGCAGTACTTC.

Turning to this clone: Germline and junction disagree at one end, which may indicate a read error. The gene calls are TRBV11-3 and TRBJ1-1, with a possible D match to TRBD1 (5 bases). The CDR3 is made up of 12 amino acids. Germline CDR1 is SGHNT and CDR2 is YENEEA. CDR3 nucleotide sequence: TGTGCCAGCAGTTTAGCCGGGGGGGAAGCTTTCTTT. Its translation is CASSLAGGEAFF.

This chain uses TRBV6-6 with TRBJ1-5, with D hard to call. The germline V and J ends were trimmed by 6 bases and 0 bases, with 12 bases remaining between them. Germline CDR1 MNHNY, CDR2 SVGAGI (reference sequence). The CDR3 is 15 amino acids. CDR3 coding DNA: TGTGCCAGCAGGATAAGGATTTATAGCAATCAGCCCCAGCATTTT. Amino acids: CASRIRIYSNQPQHF.

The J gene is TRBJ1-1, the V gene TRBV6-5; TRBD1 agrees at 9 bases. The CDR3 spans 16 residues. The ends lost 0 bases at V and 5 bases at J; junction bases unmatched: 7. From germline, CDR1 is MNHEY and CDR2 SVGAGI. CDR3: CASSYSVTGQGTEAFF. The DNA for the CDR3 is TGTGCCAGCAGTTACTCGGTAACGGGACAGGGAACTGAAGCTTTCTTT.

The CDR3 DNA is TGTGCCAGCCGTACAACAGGGCGGAGGTACGAGCAGTACTTC. Residues: CASRTTGRRYEQYF. The chain uses TRBV6-5 and TRBJ2-7, with D possibly matching TRBD1 (6 bases). Trimming shortened V by 8 bases and J by 4 bases, and 18 bases separated the two germline ends. Germline V gene data show CDR1 as MNHEY and CDR2 as SVGAGI. The CDR3 runs 14 residues.

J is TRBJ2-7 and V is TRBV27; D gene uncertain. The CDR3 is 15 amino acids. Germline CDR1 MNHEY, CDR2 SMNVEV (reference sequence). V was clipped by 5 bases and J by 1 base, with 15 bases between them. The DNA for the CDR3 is TGTGCCAGCAGTCCAAGTAGTGCGTCATCCTACGAGCAGTACTTC. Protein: CASSPSSASSYEQYF.